One and the same sample provided the 16 T cell receptor beta chains below, sequenced in a study of T cells in women clearing cervical HPV infection. Libraries were prepared by immunoSEQ multiplex PCR; TCRdb keeps only in-frame clonotypes and omits some of them. Here the sample table reports 20,000 to 25,000 clones. Sequencing was performed on blood buffy coat. These receptors all come from a woman between 18 and 70 years old with a cervical HPV16 infection that either progressed to CIN3+ or cleared (not recorded which).

CDR3 sequence reads: CASSHGTGSEKLFF. The sequenced part of the CDR3 DNA is TGTGCCAGCAGCCACGGGACAGGGAGCGAAAAA. This chain links TRBV7-9 with TRBJ1-4; 9 bases map to TRBD1. The read halts 3 residues ahead of the CDR3 end, with the missing end drawn from the germline J gene. The CDR3 length is 14 residues. J gave up 8 bases and V 5 bases, and 6 bases lay outside the gene matches. CDR1 SEHNR and CDR2 FQNEAQ come from the germline V gene (reference sequence).

As concerns this clone: The read ends 3 residues before the CDR3 terminus; that terminus is restored from the germline J gene. J is TRBJ2-1 and V is TRBV9, with TRBD2 matching 7 bases. CDR1 and CDR2 (germline): SGDLS, YYNGEE. The V and J ends lost 3 bases and 5 bases, in that order; junction bases with no gene match: 11. The CDR3 contains 16 residues. CDR3 in amino acids: CASSEGLAVLNNEQFF. CDR3 DNA (partial): TGTGCCAGCAGCGAGGGGCTAGCGGTACTTAACAATGAG.

Remarks on this clone: The read stops 3 residues short of the end of the CDR3; the missing end is completed from the germline J gene. The chain couples TRBV25-1 to TRBJ1-2; 7 bases map to TRBD1. The germline gives CDR1 MGHDK, CDR2 SYGVNS. The length of the CDR3 is 13 residues. The J segment lost 4 bases and the V segment lost 3 bases, leaving 2 bases of the junction unmatched. CDR3 loop: CASSEDRSYGYTF. The covered CDR3 bases are TGTGCCAGCAGTGAGGACAGGAGCTATGGC.

A remark on this clone: The CDR3 end is not reached by the read, which stops 3 residues before it; the germline J gene fills it in. V usage is TRBV6-1 and J usage is TRBJ2-1; D gene uncertain. The CDR3 is 14 residues long. Germline V CDR1 and CDR2: MNHNS, SASEGT. V was shortened by 1 base and J by 1 base, with 5 bases between the two germline ends. CDR3 DNA (partial): TGTGCCAGCAGTGAAGAGCGATCCTACAATGAG. Translating it yields CASSEERSYNE. The whole CDR3 protein is CASSEERSYNEQFF.

Worth noting for this clone: The DNA ends 3 residues before the CDR3 does, and the rest of the CDR3 is filled in from the germline J gene. V gene TRBV20-1 combines with J gene TRBJ1-1; 7 positions agree with TRBD1. Trimming cost V 6 bases and J 1 base; bases outside gene matches: 5. CDR1 and CDR2 (germline): DFQATT, SNEGSKA (reference sequence). CDR3 length: 13 amino acids. CDR3 bases read: TGCAGTGCCGACCGGACAGGGAACACTGAA. Translation gives CSADRTGNTE. In full, the CDR3 is CSADRTGNTEAFF.

Comment on this clone: The observed sequence ends 3 residues before the CDR3 terminus, with the missing tail filled in from the germline J gene. V gene TRBV19 combines with J gene TRBJ2-3; TRBD2 matches at 14 bases. The CDR3 consists of 15 residues. CDR1 and CDR2 (germline): LNHDA, SQIVND (reference sequence). The junction had 2 bases not matched to a gene; V was cut back by 6 bases and J by 3 bases. The CDR3 protein is CASRGLAGETDTQYF. CDR3 DNA, as far as it was read: TGTGCCAGTAGGGGACTAGCGGGAGAGACAGATACG.

With regard to this clone: The sequenced fragment ends 3 residues before the CDR3 boundary, so the rest is inferred from the germline J gene. The chain recombines TRBV2 with TRBJ2-1, with D perhaps TRBD1 (6 bases). Germline-derived CDR1 and CDR2 are SNHLY and FYNNEI. Trimming shortened V by 3 bases and J by 6 bases, and 6 bases separated the two germline ends. The CDR3 is 12 residues long. CDR3 residues: CASSDRGNEQFF. The sequenced part of the CDR3 DNA is TGTGCCAGCAGTGACAGGGGCAATGAG.

Regarding this clone: Sequencing ends 3 residues short of the CDR3 end; the germline J gene provides the rest. This rearrangement joins TRBV27 to TRBJ2-1; 7 bases agree with TRBD2. Germline V gene lookup returns CDR1 MNHEY and CDR2 SMNVEV (reference sequence). V shed 5 bases and J 4 bases; nucleotides not matched to a gene: 8. The CDR3 has 15 residues. The CDR3 sequence is CASSLTSDYYNEQFF. The part of the CDR3 DNA that was read is TGTGCCAGCAGTCTCACTAGCGACTATTACAATGAG.

A word on this clone: The read ends 3 residues shy of where the CDR3 ends; the end is completed using the germline J gene. The chain is built from TRBV20-1 and TRBJ1-3, with TRBD1 matching 10 bases. The V gene's germline CDR1 is DFQATT and CDR2 SNEGSKA (reference sequence). There are 19 residues in the CDR3. Unmatched junction bases numbered 17, after V lost 2 bases and J lost 4 bases. Incomplete CDR3 DNA: TGCAGTGCTAGACGCTCCTACCTAGAGGACAGGGGGGTAGGAAACACC. This sequence encodes CSARRSYLEDRGVGNT. The CDR3 in full is CSARRSYLEDRGVGNTIYF.

On this clone itself: The sequenced fragment ends 3 residues before the CDR3 boundary, so the rest is inferred from the germline J gene. This chain connects TRBV2 to TRBJ1-5; 8 bases map to TRBD1. Germline V gene sequence: CDR1 SNHLY, CDR2 FYNNEI. The CDR3 totals 16 residues. The J segment lost 2 bases and the V segment lost 7 bases, leaving 10 bases of the junction unmatched. The covered CDR3 bases are TGTGCCAGCACCTTCGGACAGGGCCGGGGCAATCAGCCC. This encodes CASTFGQGRGNQP. The entire CDR3 sequence reads CASTFGQGRGNQPQHF.

A remark on this clone: The read halts 3 residues ahead of the CDR3 end, with the missing end drawn from the germline J gene. This rearrangement joins TRBV4-1 to TRBJ2-7; the match to TRBD1 covers 10 bases. With 4 bases clipped from V and 5 bases from J, the junction kept 8 bases outside the gene matches. The CDR3 is 15 amino acids. The germline gives CDR1 MGHRA, CDR2 YSYEKL. The CDR3 loop reads CASSRDRGLFDEQYF. CDR3 DNA (partial): TGCGCCAGCAGCCGCGACAGGGGGCTCTTCGACGAG.

Note on this clone: The DNA ends 3 residues before the CDR3 does, and the rest of the CDR3 is filled in from the germline J gene. The chain couples TRBV28 to TRBJ2-6, with D possibly being TRBD2 (6 bases). V shed 3 bases and J shed 1 base, with 10 bases lying between them. Germline V gene sequence: CDR1 MDHEN, CDR2 SYDVKM. CDR3 length equals 16 residues. CDR3: CASSFFGGSGANVLTF. The sequenced part of the CDR3 DNA is TGTGCCAGCAGTTTCTTCGGGGGATCTGGGGCCAACGTC. The full variable domain, with the rest looked up from reference TRBV28 and TRBJ2-6, is DVKVTQSSRYLVKRTGEKVFLECVQDMDHENMFWYRQDPGLGLRLIYFSYDVKMKEKGDIPEGYSVSREKKERFSLILESASTNQTSMYLCASSFFGGSGANVLTFGAGSRLTVL.

Note on this clone: Read sequence stops 3 residues before the CDR3 end, and the germline J gene provides the missing end. This chain links TRBV5-1 with TRBJ2-5; 8 positions agree with TRBD2. Germline lookup yields CDR1 SGHRS and CDR2 YFSETQ. The CDR3 runs to 16 residues. Unmatched junction bases numbered 17, after V lost 6 bases and J lost 7 bases. This CDR3 reads CASNAGGWDNTGTQYF. The covered CDR3 bases are TGCGCCAGCAACGCGGGAGGATGGGATAATACCGGGACC.

In regard to this clone: The read is 3 residues too short to cover the CDR3 end, so that end is filled in from the germline J gene. The chain carries TRBV25-1 and TRBJ2-3; D might be TRBD1 (6 bases). This CDR3 is built from 13 residues. Germline CDR1 is MGHDK and CDR2 is SYGVNS. The part of the CDR3 DNA that was read is TGTGCCAGCAGGACCGCCAGGGGAGAGACG. This encodes CASRTARGET. In full, the CDR3 is CASRTARGETQYF.

As to this clone: The sequenced fragment ends 3 residues before the CDR3 boundary, so the rest is inferred from the germline J gene. The V call is TRBV4-1, the J call TRBJ2-7, with 11 nucleotides matching TRBD2. The CDR3 runs to 15 residues. The germline V gene has CDR1 MGHRA and CDR2 YSYEKL. The junction had 2 bases not matched to a gene; V was cut back by 4 bases and J by 0 bases. The CDR3 DNA, read in part, is TGCGCCAGCAGCCGAACTAGCGGGAGCTCCTACGAG. It yields the protein CASSRTSGSSYE. The entire CDR3 protein reads CASSRTSGSSYEQYF.

On this clone: The read terminates 3 residues before the CDR3 end, so the remaining end is supplied by the germline J gene. The J gene is TRBJ1-2, the V gene TRBV10-3, with 9 bases aligning to TRBD1. CDR1 and CDR2 from the germline V gene are ENHRY and SYGVKD. There are 16 residues in the CDR3. V shed 2 bases, J shed 4 bases, and the junction held 8 bases outside the gene matches. The CDR3 reads CAISEPPRDRVYGYTF. The CDR3 DNA, read in part, is TGTGCCATCAGTGAGCCGCCCCGGGACAGGGTCTATGGC.